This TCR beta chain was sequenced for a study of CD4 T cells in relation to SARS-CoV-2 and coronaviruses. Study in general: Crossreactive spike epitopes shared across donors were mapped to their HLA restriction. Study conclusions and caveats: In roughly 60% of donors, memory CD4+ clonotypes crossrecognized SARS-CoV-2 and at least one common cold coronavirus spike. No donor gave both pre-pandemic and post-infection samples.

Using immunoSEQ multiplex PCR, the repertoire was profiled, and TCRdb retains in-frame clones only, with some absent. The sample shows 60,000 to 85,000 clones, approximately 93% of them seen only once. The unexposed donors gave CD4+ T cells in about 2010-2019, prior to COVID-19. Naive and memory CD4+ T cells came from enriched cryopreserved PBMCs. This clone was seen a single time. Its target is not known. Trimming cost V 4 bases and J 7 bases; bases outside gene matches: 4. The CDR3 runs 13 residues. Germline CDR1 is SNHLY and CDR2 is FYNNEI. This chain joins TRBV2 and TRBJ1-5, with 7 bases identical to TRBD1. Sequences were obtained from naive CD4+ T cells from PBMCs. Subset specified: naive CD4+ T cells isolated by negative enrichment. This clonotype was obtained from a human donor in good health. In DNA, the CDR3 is TGTGCCAGCAGTGGCAGGGGGGACCAGCCCCAGCATTTT. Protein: CASSGRGDQPQHF.